These 5 T cell receptor beta chains were all obtained from the same sample, sequenced in a study of regulatory T cells in long-lasting Graves disease. Time point in this sample: persistent/refractory GD, antithyroid drugs over 5 years with positive TRAb. After RNA was extracted from PBMCs, the TCR library was made from it. For TCR beta, libraries came from iRepertoire HTBI primers and Arm-PCR of CDR3 regions. TCRdb itself ran the multiplex PCR reads through MiXCR, one entry per CDR3 protein. The data contain 350,000 to 450,000 distinct CDR3 sequences, around 20% of them seen just once; the ten biggest clones take up roughly 20%. Specimen: peripheral blood mononuclear cells (PBMCs), collected when the disease was refractory, from a patient treated with antithyroid drugs. The receptors come from a female donor with Graves disease.

This clonotype showed up just a few times. The V and J genes are TRBV29-1 and TRBJ1-1; D call uncertain. CDR3 length: 15 amino acids. Germline lookup yields CDR1 SQVTM and CDR2 ANQGSEA. Trimming took 3 bases from V and 4 from J, leaving 18 bases between them. CDR3 amino acids: CSVERLLDRSTEAFF. The CDR3 DNA is TGCAGCGTTGAGAGGTTGCTGGACCGGAGCACTGAAGCTTTCTTT.

The rearrangement joins TRBV19 to TRBJ2-7; D is uncertain. CDR1 and CDR2 from the germline V gene are LNHDA and SQIVND (reference sequence). V shed 3 bases and J shed 7 bases, with 10 bases lying between them. This CDR3 has 12 amino acids. The CDR3 DNA reads as TGTGCCAGTAGTATCCAGACCGGAGAGCAGTACTTC. It is translated as CASSIQTGEQYF.

There are a few counts of this clonotype. V is TRBV14 and J is TRBJ2-7, with a weak D call TRBD2 (6 bases). Trimming removed 1 base from V and 7 bases from J, with 20 bases in between. The V gene's germline CDR1 is SGHDN and CDR2 FVKESK. The CDR3 covers 16 residues. The CDR3 DNA follows: TGTGCCAGCAGCCAAGGGAGGAAGGGACTGGCGGGTGAGCAGTACTTC. Translated: CASSQGRKGLAGEQYF.

The V and J genes are TRBV12-3 or TRBV12-4 and TRBJ2-2; TRBD1 matches 10 bases. The CDR3 is 14 residues long. Trimming took 5 bases from V and 5 from J; bases not matched to a gene: 2. CDR3 protein: CASSRTGGTGELFF. For the CDR3, the DNA is TGTGCCAGCAGTCGGACAGGGGGAACCGGGGAGCTGTTTTTT.

This clonotype has a count of ten or more. CDR3 nucleotides: TGTGCCAGCAGTTCGCCCGACCCTTACGAGCAGTACTTC. It is translated as CASSSPDPYEQYF. V usage is TRBV27 and J usage is TRBJ2-7; D not certain. Germline V gene lookup returns CDR1 MNHEY and CDR2 SMNVEV (reference sequence). With 4 bases removed from V and 4 bases from J, the gap between germline ends came to 11 bases. CDR3 size: 13 residues.